This T cell receptor beta chain comes out of a study of technical replicates of blood from four donors. Sequenced by immunoSEQ multiplex PCR; TCRdb stores in-frame clones only, minus some. The sample has roughly 100,000 clones; 96% are singletons. The CDR3 runs to 15 residues. CDR1 and CDR2 (germline): SEHNR, FQNEAQ (reference sequence). After removal of 6 bases from V and 4 bases from J, the junction contained 10 bases not matched to a gene. Sequenced input: T cells isolated from PBMCs. The V call is TRBV7-9, the J call TRBJ2-7; 9 bases are shared with TRBD1. This receptor was obtained from a human donor in good health. The CDR3 here is CASSSPDRGWYEQYF. The DNA of the CDR3 is TGTGCCAGCAGTTCACCGGACAGGGGATGGTACGAGCAGTACTTC.